What follows are 32 T cell receptor beta chains derived from one specimen sequenced in a study of T-cell reconstitution after alpha-beta-depleted transplantation in children. Unique molecular identifiers were incorporated into the prepared TCRbeta library. One entry per CDR3 protein results from TCRdb running MiXCR on the PCR reads. The table records 200,000 to 250,000 distinct CDR3 sequences, about 11% of them present only once. Here the sequenced sample was PBMCs from the stem cell graft donor, taken from the stem cell graft. The receptor source for this set is a human donor who donated a stem cell graft to a child with acute lymphoblastic leukemia.

This clonotype was seen repeatedly, ten times or more. The V gene is TRBV29-1, the J gene TRBJ2-7; D is uncertain. V lost 6 bases and J 0 bases, leaving 9 bases between the germline ends. Germline lookup yields CDR1 SQVTM and CDR2 ANQGSEA. The CDR3 covers 12 residues. DNA of the CDR3: TGCAGCGTACTGGGCAGCTCCTACGAGCAGTACTTC. This translates into CSVLGSSYEQYF.

This clonotype was detected ten times or more. The V gene is TRBV19, the J gene TRBJ2-7, with 9 bases fitting TRBD1. This CDR3 spans 14 amino acids. J was trimmed by 2 bases and V by 5 bases; bases with no gene match: 4. The germline V gene has CDR1 LNHDA and CDR2 SQIVND (reference sequence). CDR3 region: CASSPGQGTYEQYF. The DNA of the CDR3 is TGTGCCAGTAGTCCGGGACAGGGAACCTACGAGCAGTACTTC.

There are many counts of this clonotype. The chain has TRBV6-2 or TRBV6-3 and TRBJ2-3, with D tentatively TRBD1 or TRBD2 (6 bases each). CDR3 size: 16 residues. V was pared by 6 bases and J by 4 bases, with 20 bases between. Germline loops: CDR1 MNHEY, CDR2 SVGEGT. Here the CDR3 DNA reads TGTGCCAGCAGGACAAGGGGGGTGGACGAGTCAGATACGCAGTATTTT. Translating it yields CASRTRGVDESDTQYF.

This clonotype showed up many times. The V call is TRBV12-3 or TRBV12-4, the J call TRBJ2-7, with D perhaps matching TRBD1 or TRBD2 (5 bases each). Trimming removed 5 bases at V and 11 bases at J, with 16 bases between. There are 12 residues in the CDR3. The CDR3 nucleotides read TGTGCCAGCAGTCGCACGGGACGGGGAGAGTACTTC. It encodes CASSRTGRGEYF.

This clonotype was seen ten or more times. V and J are TRBV2 and TRBJ2-1, with 7 bases identical to TRBD1. This CDR3 is built from 15 residues. V was clipped by 4 bases and J by 2 bases; unmatched bases: 5. Germline values: CDR1 SNHLY, CDR2 FYNNEI. The CDR3 sequence is CASSVQGITYNEQFF. The CDR3 DNA sequence: TGTGCCAGCAGTGTACAGGGGATAACCTACAATGAGCAGTTCTTC.

The chain recombines TRBV19 with TRBJ2-2; 7 nucleotides align to TRBD1. The length of the CDR3 is 18 residues. Germline assignment: CDR1 LNHDA and CDR2 SQIVND (reference sequence). V trimming: 0 bases; J trimming: 0 bases; junction bases outside the gene matches: 7. The CDR3 region has the DNA TGTGCCAGTAGTATAGATCTTGAGGGGGCCGCGAACACCGGGGAGCTGTTTTTT. It specifies CASSIDLEGAANTGELFF.

This clonotype was recorded many times. This rearrangement joins TRBV4-3 to TRBJ1-6, with D tentatively TRBD1 (5 bases). V shed 0 bases and J shed 7 bases, with 10 bases lying between them. The CDR3 sequence is 15 residues long. In germline, CDR1 is LGHNA, CDR2 YSLEER. The chain's CDR3 is CASSQDQGANSPLHF. The CDR3 nucleotides read TGCGCCAGCAGCCAAGATCAGGGAGCAAATTCACCCCTCCACTTT.

The sample holds many counts of this clonotype. The V call is TRBV15, the J call TRBJ2-2, with 10 positions matching TRBD2. J gave up 5 bases and V 2 bases, and 14 bases lay outside the gene matches. The CDR3 is 19 amino acids. The germline gives CDR1 LNHNV, CDR2 YYDKDF (reference sequence). Written as DNA, the CDR3 is TGTGCCACCAGCAGACCTTCCAGGGCTAGCGGGAGAGGTACCGGGGAGCTGTTTTTT. Translated, it gives CATSRPSRASGRGTGELFF.

This clonotype has a count of ten or more. This rearrangement joins TRBV6-5 to TRBJ2-7, with 7 bases identical to TRBD2. Trimming removed 4 bases from V and 4 bases from J; junction bases left unmatched: 7. Germline V CDR1 and CDR2: MNHEY, SVGAGI. The CDR3 length is 14 residues. This chain's CDR3 is CASSSPGGIYEQYF. The CDR3 coding sequence is TGTGCCAGCAGTTCTCCCGGGGGGATATACGAGCAGTACTTC.

In its sample, this clonotype was seen a few times. The rearrangement uses TRBV4-3 and TRBJ2-5; D is perhaps TRBD1 (8 bases). V lost 2 bases, J lost 5 bases, and 15 bases lay in between. The CDR3 runs to 15 residues. CDR1 is LGHNA and CDR2 is YSLEER in the germline V gene. CDR3 DNA: TGCGCCAGCAGCCAACGGACAGGGAGGGGGGAGACCCAGTACTTC. Amino acids: CASSQRTGRGETQYF.

The CDR3 DNA sequence: TGCGCCAGCAGGGGGACCCCGGGAGAAAAACTGTTTTTT. The encoded protein is CASRGTPGEKLFF. The chain links TRBV5-1 to TRBJ1-4; maybe TRBD1 (5 bases). Trimming cost V 5 bases and J 8 bases, with 13 bases left between them. The CDR3 covers 13 residues. Germline V lookup: CDR1 SGHRS, CDR2 YFSETQ.

The table lists this clonotype with many counts. The gene calls are TRBV20-1 and TRBJ2-1; D might be TRBD2 (5 bases). From germline, CDR1 is DFQATT and CDR2 SNEGSKA (reference sequence). The CDR3 is 14 residues long. V was pared by 0 bases and J by 0 bases, with 6 bases between. For the CDR3, the DNA is TGCAGTGCTAGAGAAGCGGTCTCCTACAATGAGCAGTTCTTC. Its protein product is CSAREAVSYNEQFF.

This clonotype has ten or more counts. The rearrangement joins TRBV6-2 or TRBV6-3 to TRBJ1-5, with TRBD1 identical over 7 bases. The junction had 1 base not matched to a gene; V was cut back by 3 bases and J by 2 bases. This CDR3 is built from 14 residues. CDR1 is MNHEY, CDR2 SVGEGT, per germline. The CDR3 spells CASSYGQGNQPQHF. In nucleotides, the CDR3 is TGTGCCAGCAGTTATGGACAGGGCAATCAGCCCCAGCATTTT.

This clonotype occurred many times. This chain links TRBV27 with TRBJ2-7, with D unclear. The CDR3 consists of 14 residues. The germline V gene encodes CDR1 MNHEY and CDR2 SMNVEV (reference sequence). The ends were cut back, 1 base at V and 3 bases at J, with 10 bases in the middle. CDR3 in DNA: TGTGCCAGCAGTTTATTGAGTAGGGTCTACGAGCAGTACTTC. Its protein product is CASSLLSRVYEQYF.

The chain is built from TRBV6-5 and TRBJ1-6; the match to TRBD1 covers 9 bases. The germline V gene has CDR1 MNHEY and CDR2 SVGAGI. Unmatched junction bases numbered 8, after V lost 8 bases and J lost 9 bases. The CDR3 consists of 14 residues. In DNA, the CDR3 is TGTGCCAGCCGGGGGACAGGGAGTCTTTCACCCCTCCACTTT. Encoded protein: CASRGTGSLSPLHF.

There are many counts of this clonotype. The genes are TRBV5-1 and TRBJ2-5, with TRBD2 matching 7 bases. In germline, CDR1 is SGHRS, CDR2 YFSETQ. J was trimmed by 1 base and V by 3 bases; bases with no gene match: 9. This CDR3 is 16 amino acids long. CDR3 DNA: TGCGCCAGCAGCTCACGCAGACTAGCAGGCCAAGAGACCCAGTACTTC. This encodes CASSSRRLAGQETQYF. Filled out from reference TRBV5-1 and TRBJ2-5, the complete variable domain reads KAGVTQTPRYLIKTRGQQVTLSCSPISGHRSVSWYQQTPGQGLQFLFEYFSETQRNKGNFPGRFSGRQFSNSRSEMNVSTLELGDSALYLCASSSRRLAGQETQYFGPGTRLLVL.

The sample holds many counts of this clonotype. This chain links TRBV30 with TRBJ2-7; D gene ambiguous. Germline V gene sequence: CDR1 GTSNPN, CDR2 SVGIG (reference sequence). There are 11 residues in the CDR3. Trimming pared 4 bases from V and 2 bases from J, leaving 6 bases between. CDR3: CAWKATYEQYF. The CDR3 bases are TGTGCCTGGAAGGCTACCTACGAGCAGTACTTC.

This clonotype was observed once. This chain uses TRBV5-1 with TRBJ2-3; D is unresolved. The V gene lost 2 bases and the J gene lost 4 bases, with 5 bases spanning the gap. CDR3 length: 12 amino acids. CDR1 is SGHRS and CDR2 is YFSETQ in the germline V gene. The CDR3 nucleotides are TGCGCCAGCAGCTTCACGTCAGATACGCAGTATTTT. Its translation: CASSFTSDTQYF.

This clonotype occurred many times. V gene TRBV6-5 combines with J gene TRBJ1-1; the D gene is possibly TRBD1 (6 bases). This CDR3 is built from 15 residues. V was pared by 2 bases and J by 0 bases, with 10 bases between. Germline V gives CDR1 MNHEY, CDR2 SVGAGI. DNA for the CDR3: TGTGCCAGCAGTTACGCGGGGACACTGAACACTGAAGCTTTCTTT. As protein: CASSYAGTLNTEAFF.

This clonotype was observed at least ten times. This chain connects TRBV5-1 to TRBJ1-5, with D tentatively TRBD1 (5 bases). This CDR3 spans 21 amino acids. Between the trimmed V and J ends, which lost 0 bases and 1 base, there was a span of 26 bases. In germline, CDR1 is SGHRS, CDR2 YFSETQ. In nucleotides, the CDR3 is TGCGCCAGCAGCTTGGAACCATCTTGGGGATCAGGGTCCGGGAGCAATCAGCCCCAGCATTTT. Its protein is CASSLEPSWGSGSGSNQPQHF.

This clonotype was seen many times. The chain is built from TRBV5-1 and TRBJ2-3, with 8 bases matching TRBD1. This CDR3 has 14 residues. Trimming cost V 0 bases and J 4 bases; bases outside gene matches: 1. Germline values: CDR1 SGHRS, CDR2 YFSETQ. In DNA form, the CDR3 reads TGCGCCAGCAGCTTGGGACAGGGGTCAGATACGCAGTATTTT. Its protein product is CASSLGQGSDTQYF. The variable domain in full, completed from reference TRBV5-1 and TRBJ2-3, reads KAGVTQTPRYLIKTRGQQVTLSCSPISGHRSVSWYQQTPGQGLQFLFEYFSETQRNKGNFPGRFSGRQFSNSRSEMNVSTLELGDSALYLCASSLGQGSDTQYFGPGTRLTVL.

As regards this clonotype: This may come from a read error, since a much larger clone is one base off. The V and J genes are TRBV12-3 or TRBV12-4 and TRBJ2-7; 8 nucleotides align to TRBD2. Losses at the gene ends were 7 bases for V and 5 bases for J; bases not matched to a gene: 13. CDR3 length: 15 residues. In nucleotides, the CDR3 is TGTGCCAGCACTTCTGGGACTAGGTACGCCGACGAGCAGTACTTC. This gives the protein CASTSGTRYADEQYF.

The V call is TRBV3-1, the J call TRBJ2-3; 7 bases are a match to TRBD1. J gave up 2 bases and V 6 bases, and 5 bases lay outside the gene matches. Germline V gives CDR1 LGHDT, CDR2 YNNKEL (reference sequence). The CDR3 runs 14 residues. CDR3 residues: CASSVTGYTDTQYF. The DNA for the CDR3 is TGTGCCAGCAGTGTGACAGGGTACACAGATACGCAGTATTTT.

The V gene is TRBV10-3, the J gene TRBJ2-1, with 7 bases that match TRBD2. The CDR3 is 14 amino acids. J gave up 0 bases and V 10 bases, and 6 bases lay outside the gene matches. Germline assignment: CDR1 ENHRY and CDR2 SYGVKD. The chain's CDR3 is CATQGGSSYNEQFF. The CDR3 DNA sequence: TGTGCCACCCAGGGCGGGAGCTCCTACAATGAGCAGTTCTTC.

This clonotype came up many times. The rearrangement links TRBV20-1 to TRBJ2-1; 10 nucleotides align to TRBD2. The V gene's germline CDR1 is DFQATT and CDR2 SNEGSKA (reference sequence). CDR3 length equals 15 residues. V lost 6 bases and J lost 2; bases outside the gene matches: 7. The DNA for the CDR3 is TGCAGTGCGGAATCGCTAGCGGGAGCCTACAATGAGCAGTTCTTC. Translated, it gives CSAESLAGAYNEQFF.

This clonotype was seen repeatedly, ten times or more. The chain combines TRBV5-1 with TRBJ2-7; 7 positions agree with TRBD2. Germline lookup yields CDR1 SGHRS and CDR2 YFSETQ. The CDR3 is 16 residues long. J lost 5 bases, V lost 1 base, and 12 bases had no gene match. The CDR3 DNA reads TGCGCCAGCAGCTTGTTCGCTCGCGGGAGCTCGGACGAGCAGTACTTC. Protein sequence: CASSLFARGSSDEQYF. Full variable domain (remainder filled in from reference TRBV5-1 and TRBJ2-7): KAGVTQTPRYLIKTRGQQVTLSCSPISGHRSVSWYQQTPGQGLQFLFEYFSETQRNKGNFPGRFSGRQFSNSRSEMNVSTLELGDSALYLCASSLFARGSSDEQYFGPGTRLTVT.

This clonotype was recorded many times. This chain uses TRBV10-2 with TRBJ2-3, with a weak D call TRBD1 (5 bases). The CDR3 has 13 amino acids. Germline V gene data show CDR1 as WSHSY and CDR2 as SAAADI. Deletions cut 2 bases from V and 3 bases from J, with 6 bases between. In DNA, the CDR3 is TGCGCCAGCAGTGAGGCAGGGACAGATACGCAGTATTTT. It specifies CASSEAGTDTQYF.

This clonotype has ten or more counts. V gene TRBV12-3 or TRBV12-4 combines with J gene TRBJ2-7, with 9 bases aligning to TRBD1. V shed 5 bases and J 5 bases; nucleotides not matched to a gene: 7. CDR3 length equals 14 residues. Here the CDR3 DNA reads TGTGCCAGCAGTCCCGGGACAGGGCCTAACGAGCAGTACTTC. Its protein product is CASSPGTGPNEQYF.

This clonotype showed up many times. V and J are TRBV20-1 and TRBJ1-6; 7 bases line up with TRBD1. J gave up 0 bases and V 6 bases, and 5 bases lay outside the gene matches. CDR1 is DFQATT, CDR2 SNEGSKA, per germline (reference sequence). This CDR3 region has 15 residues. The CDR3 nucleotides are TGCAGTGCCGTACCAGGGGGCTCCTATAATTCACCCCTCCACTTT. Residues: CSAVPGGSYNSPLHF.

This clonotype was observed at least ten times. The chain joins TRBV6-5 to TRBJ1-2; 7 positions agree with TRBD1. The V and J ends lost 5 bases and 4 bases, in that order; junction bases with no gene match: 4. Germline V gene sequence: CDR1 MNHEY, CDR2 SVGAGI. The CDR3 is 13 amino acids. The CDR3 nucleotides are TGTGCCAGCAGTACACAGGGGAGCTATGGCTACACCTTC. This gives the protein CASSTQGSYGYTF.

This clonotype showed up many times. This chain connects TRBV9 to TRBJ1-3; 7 nucleotides line up with TRBD1. The CDR3 loop spans 17 amino acids. V shed 3 bases and J 0 bases; nucleotides not matched to a gene: 9. Germline V gene data show CDR1 as SGDLS and CDR2 as YYNGEE. CDR3 amino acids: CASSAPGGYPSGNTIYF. The CDR3 region has the DNA TGTGCCAGCAGCGCCCCAGGGGGGTACCCCTCTGGAAACACCATATATTTT.

This clonotype was seen many times. The chain combines TRBV6-2 or TRBV6-3 with TRBJ1-4; TRBD1 is a possible D gene (5 bases). V dropped 0 bases and J dropped 10 bases, with 12 bases sitting between them. This CDR3 is 14 amino acids long. Looked up from germline, CDR1 is MNHEY and CDR2 is SVGEGT. This chain's CDR3 is CASSYSRGSGKLFF. The CDR3 nucleotides read TGTGCCAGCAGTTACTCGAGGGGCTCTGGAAAACTGTTTTTT.